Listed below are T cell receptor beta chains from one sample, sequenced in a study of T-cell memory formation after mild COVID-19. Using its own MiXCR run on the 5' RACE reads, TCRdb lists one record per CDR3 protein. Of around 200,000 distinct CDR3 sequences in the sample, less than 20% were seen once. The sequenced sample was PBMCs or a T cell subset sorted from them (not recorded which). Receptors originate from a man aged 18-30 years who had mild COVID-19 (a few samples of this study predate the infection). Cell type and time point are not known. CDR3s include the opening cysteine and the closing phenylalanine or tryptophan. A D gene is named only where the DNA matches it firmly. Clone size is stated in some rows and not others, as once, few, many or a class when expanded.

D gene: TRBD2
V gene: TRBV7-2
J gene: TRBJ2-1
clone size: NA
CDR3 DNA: TGTGCCAGCAGCTTGACTAGCCATGAGCAGTTCTTC
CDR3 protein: CASSLTSHEQFF

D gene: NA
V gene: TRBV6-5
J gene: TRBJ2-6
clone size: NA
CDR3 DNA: TGTGCCAGCAGACTTCTTTCTGGGGCCAACGTCCTGACTTTC
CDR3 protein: CASRLLSGANVLTF

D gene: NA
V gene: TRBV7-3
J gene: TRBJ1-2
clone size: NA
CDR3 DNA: TGTGCCAGCGGGGTGGGGGGCGGCTCCTATGGCTACACCTTC
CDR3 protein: CASGVGGGSYGYTF

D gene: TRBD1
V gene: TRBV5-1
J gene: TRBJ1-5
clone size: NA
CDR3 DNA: TGCGCCAGCAGCTCGCAGGGGGGGGATCAGCCCCAGCATTTT
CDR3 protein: CASSSQGGDQPQHF

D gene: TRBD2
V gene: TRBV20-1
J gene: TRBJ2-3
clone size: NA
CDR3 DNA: TGCAGTGCTAGGGGAAGCCGGACTAGCGGGGAGGCAGATACGCAGTATTTT
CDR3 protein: CSARGSRTSGEADTQYF

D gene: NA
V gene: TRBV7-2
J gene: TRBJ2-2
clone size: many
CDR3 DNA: TGTGCCAGCAGCTGGACGCTTACGAACACCGGGGAGCTGTTTTTT
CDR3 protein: CASSWTLTNTGELFF

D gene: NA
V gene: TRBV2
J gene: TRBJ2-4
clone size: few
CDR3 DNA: TGTGCCAGCAGTGGTGGAGGGCTAGGAAACATTCAGTACTTC
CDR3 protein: CASSGGGLGNIQYF

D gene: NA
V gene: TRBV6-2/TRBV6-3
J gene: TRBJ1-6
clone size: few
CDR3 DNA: TGTGCCAGCACCCCGGGACTTTGGTCACCCCTCCACTTT
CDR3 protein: CASTPGLWSPLHF

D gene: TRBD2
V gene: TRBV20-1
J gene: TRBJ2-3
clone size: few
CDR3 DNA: TGCAGGATCGGGGGGGCCAGCACAGATACGCAGTATTTT
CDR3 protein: CRIGGASTDTQYF

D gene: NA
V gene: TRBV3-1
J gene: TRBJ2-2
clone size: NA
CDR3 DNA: TGTGCCAGCAGCCAAGGCCAGTCCGGGGAGCTGTTTTTT
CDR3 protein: CASSQGQSGELFF

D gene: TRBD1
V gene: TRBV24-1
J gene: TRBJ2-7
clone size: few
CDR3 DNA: TGTGCCACCAGTGATCAGACAGGGTTCAACGAGCAGTACTTC
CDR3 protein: CATSDQTGFNEQYF

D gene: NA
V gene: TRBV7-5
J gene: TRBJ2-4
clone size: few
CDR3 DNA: NA
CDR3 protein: CISVPEARTGIGGWNIQYF

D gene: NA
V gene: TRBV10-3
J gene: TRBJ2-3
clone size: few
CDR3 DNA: TGTGCCATCAGGTCAACAGGGAGCACAGATACGCAGTATTTT
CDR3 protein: CAIRSTGSTDTQYF

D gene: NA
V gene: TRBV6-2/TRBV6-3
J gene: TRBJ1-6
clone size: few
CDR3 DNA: TGTGCCAGCAGCCCCGGGGCCTCCGCAAGCTCCTATAATTCACCCCTCCACTTT
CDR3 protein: CASSPGASASSYNSPLHF

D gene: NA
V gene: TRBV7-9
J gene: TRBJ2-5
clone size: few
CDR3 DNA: TGTGCCAGCAGCTTAGACGGGGCCCTATTGTACCAAGAGACCCAGTACTTC
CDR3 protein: CASSLDGALLYQETQYF

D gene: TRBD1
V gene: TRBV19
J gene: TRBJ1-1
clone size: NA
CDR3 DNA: TGTGCCAGTAGTCTTTGGGGACAGGGGACCTTGCGCACTGAAGCTTTCTTT
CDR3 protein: CASSLWGQGTLRTEAFF

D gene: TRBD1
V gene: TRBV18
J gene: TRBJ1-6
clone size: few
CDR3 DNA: TGTGCCAGCTCACCACCGGAATCGACAGGGGCCATCATACGCCTCCACTTT
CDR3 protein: CASSPPESTGAIIRLHF